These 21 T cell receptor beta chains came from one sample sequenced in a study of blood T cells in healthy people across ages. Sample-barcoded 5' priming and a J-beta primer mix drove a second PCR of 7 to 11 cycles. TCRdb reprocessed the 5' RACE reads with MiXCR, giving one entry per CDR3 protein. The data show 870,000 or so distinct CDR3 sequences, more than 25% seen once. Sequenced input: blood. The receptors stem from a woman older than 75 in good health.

This chain's CDR3 is CASSPLGQGGNEKLFF. DNA of the CDR3: TGTGCCAGCAGCCCGTTGGGACAGGGCGGAAATGAAAAACTGTTTTTT. This chain connects TRBV7-9 to TRBJ1-4; 9 bases match TRBD1. Germline V CDR1 and CDR2: SEHNR, FQNEAQ (reference sequence). Trimming cost V 5 bases and J 5 bases; bases outside gene matches: 9. The CDR3 consists of 16 residues.

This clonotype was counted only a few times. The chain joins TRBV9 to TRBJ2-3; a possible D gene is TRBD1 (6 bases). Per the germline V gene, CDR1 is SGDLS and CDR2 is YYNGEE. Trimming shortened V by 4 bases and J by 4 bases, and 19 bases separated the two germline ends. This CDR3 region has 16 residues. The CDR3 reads CASSLRTDLGPDTQYF. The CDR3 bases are TGTGCCAGCAGCCTAAGGACAGACTTGGGGCCAGATACGCAGTATTTT.

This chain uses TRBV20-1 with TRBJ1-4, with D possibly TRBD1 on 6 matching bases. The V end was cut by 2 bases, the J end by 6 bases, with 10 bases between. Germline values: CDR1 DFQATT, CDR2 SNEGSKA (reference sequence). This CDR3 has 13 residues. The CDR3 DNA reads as TGCAGTGCTAGACAGGGGTCATATGAAAAACTGTTTTTT. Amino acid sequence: CSARQGSYEKLFF.

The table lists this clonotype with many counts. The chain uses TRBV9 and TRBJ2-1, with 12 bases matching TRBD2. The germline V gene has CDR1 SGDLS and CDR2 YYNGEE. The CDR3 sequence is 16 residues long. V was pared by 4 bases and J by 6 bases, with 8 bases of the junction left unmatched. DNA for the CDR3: TGTGCCAGCAGCTCGCGGACTAGCGGGGTTGCCAATGAGCAGTTCTTC. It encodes CASSSRTSGVANEQFF.

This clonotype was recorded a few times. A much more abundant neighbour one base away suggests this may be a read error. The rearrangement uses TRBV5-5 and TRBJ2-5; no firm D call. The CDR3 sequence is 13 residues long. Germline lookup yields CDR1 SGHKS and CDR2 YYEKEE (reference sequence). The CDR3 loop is CASSFQYQETRYF. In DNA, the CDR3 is TGTGCCAGCAGCTTCCAGTACCAAGAGACCCGGTACTTC.

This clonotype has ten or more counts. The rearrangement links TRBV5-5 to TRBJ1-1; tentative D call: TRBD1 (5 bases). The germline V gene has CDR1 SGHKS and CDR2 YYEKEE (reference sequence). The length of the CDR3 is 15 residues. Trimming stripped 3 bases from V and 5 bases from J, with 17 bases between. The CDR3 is CASSWGDVLTTEAFF. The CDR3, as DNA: TGTGCCAGCAGCTGGGGGGACGTTCTGACAACTGAAGCTTTCTTT.

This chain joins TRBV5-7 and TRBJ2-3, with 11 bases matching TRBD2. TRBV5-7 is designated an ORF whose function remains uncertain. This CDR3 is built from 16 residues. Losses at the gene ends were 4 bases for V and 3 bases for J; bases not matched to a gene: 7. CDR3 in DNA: TGTGCCAGCAGCCTGGTTAGCGGGGGGGCAACAGATACGCAGTATTTT. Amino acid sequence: CASSLVSGGATDTQYF.

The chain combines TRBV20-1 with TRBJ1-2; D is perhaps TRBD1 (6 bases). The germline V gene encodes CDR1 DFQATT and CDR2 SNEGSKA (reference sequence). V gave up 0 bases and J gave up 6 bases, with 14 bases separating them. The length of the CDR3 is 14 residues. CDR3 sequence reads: CSARDPGDGDGYTF. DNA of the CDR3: TGCAGTGCTAGAGATCCAGGGGATGGCGATGGCTACACCTTC.

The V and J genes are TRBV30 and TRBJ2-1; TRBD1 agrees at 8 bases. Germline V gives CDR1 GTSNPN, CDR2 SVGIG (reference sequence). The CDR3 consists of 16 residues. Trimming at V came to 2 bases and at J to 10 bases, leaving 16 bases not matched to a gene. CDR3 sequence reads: CAWSPSAMTGEGEQFF. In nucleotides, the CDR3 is TGTGCCTGGAGTCCGTCCGCAATGACAGGGGAAGGAGAGCAGTTCTTC.

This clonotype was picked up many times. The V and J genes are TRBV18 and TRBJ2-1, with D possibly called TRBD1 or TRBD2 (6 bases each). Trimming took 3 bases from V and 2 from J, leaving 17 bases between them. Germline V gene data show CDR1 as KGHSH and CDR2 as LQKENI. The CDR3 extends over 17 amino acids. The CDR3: CASSPPGAGGAYNEQFF. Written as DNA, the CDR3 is TGTGCCAGCTCACCGCCGGGGGCCGGCGGGGCCTACAATGAGCAGTTCTTC.

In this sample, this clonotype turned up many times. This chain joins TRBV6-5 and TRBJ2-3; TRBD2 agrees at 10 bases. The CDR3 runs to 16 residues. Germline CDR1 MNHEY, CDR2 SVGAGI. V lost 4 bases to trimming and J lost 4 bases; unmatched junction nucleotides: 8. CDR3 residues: CASSSPAGGPSDTQYF. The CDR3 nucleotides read TGTGCCAGCAGTTCCCCAGCGGGGGGGCCATCAGATACGCAGTATTTT.

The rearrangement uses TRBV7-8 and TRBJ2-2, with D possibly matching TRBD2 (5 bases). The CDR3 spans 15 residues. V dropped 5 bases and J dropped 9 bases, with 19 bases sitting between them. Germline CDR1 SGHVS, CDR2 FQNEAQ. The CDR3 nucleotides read TGTGCCAGCAGCCTTCAAGCGGCCCAAGTCTGGGAGCTGTTTTTT. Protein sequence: CASSLQAAQVWELFF. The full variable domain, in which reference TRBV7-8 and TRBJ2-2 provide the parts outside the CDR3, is GAGVSQSPRYKVAKRGQDVALRCDPISGHVSLFWYQQALGQGPEFLTYFQNEAQLDKSGLPSDRFFAERPEGSVSTLKIQRTQQEDSAVYLCASSLQAAQVWELFFGEGSRLTVL.

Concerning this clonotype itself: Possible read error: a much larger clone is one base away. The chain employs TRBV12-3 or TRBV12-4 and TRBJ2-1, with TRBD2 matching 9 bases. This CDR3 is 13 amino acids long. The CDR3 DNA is TGTACCAGCAGTTTCGGACTAGCGCGGGAGCAGTTCTTC. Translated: CTSSFGLAREQFF.

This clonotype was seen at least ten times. The CDR3, as DNA: TGTGCCATCGGCAGGGCATTGAACACTGAAGCTTTCTTT. Its protein product is CAIGRALNTEAFF. The rearrangement uses TRBV12-3 or TRBV12-4 and TRBJ1-1; D perhaps matches TRBD1 (5 bases). V lost 10 bases to trimming and J lost 0 bases, with 12 bases between them. The length of the CDR3 is 13 residues.

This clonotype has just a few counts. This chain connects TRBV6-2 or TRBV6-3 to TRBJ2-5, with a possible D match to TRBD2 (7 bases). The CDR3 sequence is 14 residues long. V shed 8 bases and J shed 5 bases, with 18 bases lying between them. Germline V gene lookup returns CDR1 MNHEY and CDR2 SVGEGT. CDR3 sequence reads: CASSMGGAGETQYF. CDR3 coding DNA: TGTGCCAGCTCCATGGGGGGGGCCGGGGAGACCCAGTACTTC.

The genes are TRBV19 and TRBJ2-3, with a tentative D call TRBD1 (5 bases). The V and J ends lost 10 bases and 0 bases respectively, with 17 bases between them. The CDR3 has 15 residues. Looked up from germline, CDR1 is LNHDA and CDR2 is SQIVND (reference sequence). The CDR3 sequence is CATRMGKGSTDTQYF. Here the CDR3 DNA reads TGTGCCACCCGAATGGGCAAGGGGAGCACAGATACGCAGTATTTT.

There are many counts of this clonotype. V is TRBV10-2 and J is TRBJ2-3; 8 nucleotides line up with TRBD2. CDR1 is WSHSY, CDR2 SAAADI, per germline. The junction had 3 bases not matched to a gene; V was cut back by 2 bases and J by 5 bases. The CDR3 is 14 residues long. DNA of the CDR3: TGCGCCAGCAGTGAGACCGGGACTAGAGATACGCAGTATTTT. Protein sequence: CASSETGTRDTQYF.

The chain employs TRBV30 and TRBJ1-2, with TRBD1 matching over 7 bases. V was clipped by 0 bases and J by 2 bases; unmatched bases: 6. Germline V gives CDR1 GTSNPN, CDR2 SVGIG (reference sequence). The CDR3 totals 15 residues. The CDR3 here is CAWSVGAGGNYGYTF. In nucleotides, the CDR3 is TGTGCCTGGAGTGTCGGGGCAGGGGGAAACTATGGCTACACCTTC.

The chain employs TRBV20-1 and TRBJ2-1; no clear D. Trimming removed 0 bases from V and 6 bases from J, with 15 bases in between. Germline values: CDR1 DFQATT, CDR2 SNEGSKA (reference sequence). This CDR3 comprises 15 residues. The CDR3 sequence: CSARDLLNIRNEQFF. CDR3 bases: TGCAGTGCTAGAGATCTACTAAACATACGCAATGAGCAGTTCTTC.

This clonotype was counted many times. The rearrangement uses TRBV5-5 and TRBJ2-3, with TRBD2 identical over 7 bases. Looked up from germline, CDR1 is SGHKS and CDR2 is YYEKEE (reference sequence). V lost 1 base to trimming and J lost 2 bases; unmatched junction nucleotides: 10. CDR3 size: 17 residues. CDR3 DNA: TGTGCCAGCAGCTTGAGAGCGCGGGGGAGCACCACAGATACGCAGTATTTT. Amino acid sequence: CASSLRARGSTTDTQYF.

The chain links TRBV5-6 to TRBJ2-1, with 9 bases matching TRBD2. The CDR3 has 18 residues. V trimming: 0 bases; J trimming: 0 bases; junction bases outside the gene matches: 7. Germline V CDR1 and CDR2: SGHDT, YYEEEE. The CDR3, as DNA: TGTGCCAGCAGCTTGGGAAGCGGGGGGATAAGCTCCTACAATGAGCAGTTCTTC. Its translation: CASSLGSGGISSYNEQFF.